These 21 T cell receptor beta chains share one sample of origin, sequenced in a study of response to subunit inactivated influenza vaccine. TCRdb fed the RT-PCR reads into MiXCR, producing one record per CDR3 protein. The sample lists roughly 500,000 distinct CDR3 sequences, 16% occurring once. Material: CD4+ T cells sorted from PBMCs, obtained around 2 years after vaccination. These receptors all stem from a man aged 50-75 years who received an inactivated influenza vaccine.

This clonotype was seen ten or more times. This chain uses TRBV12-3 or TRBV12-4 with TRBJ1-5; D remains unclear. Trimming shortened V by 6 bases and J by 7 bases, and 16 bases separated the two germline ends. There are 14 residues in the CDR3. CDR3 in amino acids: CASSFDMGGQPQHF. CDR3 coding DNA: TGTGCCAGCAGCTTCGACATGGGAGGGCAGCCCCAGCATTTT.

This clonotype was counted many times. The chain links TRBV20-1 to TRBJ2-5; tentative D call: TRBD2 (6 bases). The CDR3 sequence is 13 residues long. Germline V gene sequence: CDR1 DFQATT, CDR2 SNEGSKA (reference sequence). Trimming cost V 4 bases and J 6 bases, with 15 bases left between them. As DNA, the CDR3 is TGCAGTGCTACCGTACTAGCTACAAAGACCCAGTACTTC. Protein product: CSATVLATKTQYF.

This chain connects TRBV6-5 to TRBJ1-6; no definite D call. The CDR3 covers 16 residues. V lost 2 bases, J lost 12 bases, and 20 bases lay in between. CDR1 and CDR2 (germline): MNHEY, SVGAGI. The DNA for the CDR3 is TGTGCCAGCAGTTACCTGGGCGCAGCCTCCATGGAACCCCTCCACTTT. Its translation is CASSYLGAASMEPLHF.

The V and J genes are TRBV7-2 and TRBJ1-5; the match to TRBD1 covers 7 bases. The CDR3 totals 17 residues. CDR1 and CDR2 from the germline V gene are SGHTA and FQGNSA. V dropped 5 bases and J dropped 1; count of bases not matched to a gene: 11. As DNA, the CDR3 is TGTGCCAGCAGCCCCCACGGACAGGCCTTAAGCAATCAGCCCCAGCATTTT. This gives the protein CASSPHGQALSNQPQHF.

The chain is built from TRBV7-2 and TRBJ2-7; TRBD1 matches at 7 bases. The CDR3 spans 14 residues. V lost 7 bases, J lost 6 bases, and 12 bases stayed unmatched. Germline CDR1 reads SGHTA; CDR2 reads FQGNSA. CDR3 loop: CASNQQGPLIEQYF. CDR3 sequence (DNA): TGTGCCAGCAACCAACAGGGGCCCTTGATCGAGCAGTACTTC.

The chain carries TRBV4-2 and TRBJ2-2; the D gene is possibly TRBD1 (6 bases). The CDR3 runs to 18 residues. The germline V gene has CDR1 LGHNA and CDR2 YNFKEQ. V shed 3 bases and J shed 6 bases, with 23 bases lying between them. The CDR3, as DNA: TGTGCCAGCAGCCATTCTCCTGGGCAGGGGAGATGGTCCGGGGAGCTGTTTTTT. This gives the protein CASSHSPGQGRWSGELFF.

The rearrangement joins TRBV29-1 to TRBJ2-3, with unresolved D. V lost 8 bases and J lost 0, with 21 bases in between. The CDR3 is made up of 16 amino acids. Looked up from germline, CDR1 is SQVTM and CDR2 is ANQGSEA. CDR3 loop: CSSKGFQTPSTDTQYF. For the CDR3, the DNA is TGCAGCTCCAAGGGCTTCCAGACGCCTAGCACAGATACGCAGTATTTT.

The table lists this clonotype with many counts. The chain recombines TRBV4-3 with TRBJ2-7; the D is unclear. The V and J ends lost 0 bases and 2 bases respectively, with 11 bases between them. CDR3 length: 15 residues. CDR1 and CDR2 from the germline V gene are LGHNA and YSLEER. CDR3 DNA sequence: TGCGCCAGCAGCCAAGACATTGGAAGTCCCTACGAGCAGTACTTC. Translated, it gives CASSQDIGSPYEQYF.

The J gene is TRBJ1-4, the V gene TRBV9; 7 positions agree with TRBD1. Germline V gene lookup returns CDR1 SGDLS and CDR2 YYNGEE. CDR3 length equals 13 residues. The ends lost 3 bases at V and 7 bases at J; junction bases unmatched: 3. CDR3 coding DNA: TGTGCCAGCAGCGGAGGGACAGTTGAAAAACTGTTTTTT. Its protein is CASSGGTVEKLFF.

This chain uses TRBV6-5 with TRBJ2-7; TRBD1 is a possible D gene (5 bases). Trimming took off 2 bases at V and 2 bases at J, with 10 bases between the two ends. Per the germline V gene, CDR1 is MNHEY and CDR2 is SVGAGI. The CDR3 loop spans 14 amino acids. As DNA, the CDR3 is TGTGCCAGCAGTTACAAGGGGCCTGCCTACGAGCAGTACTTC. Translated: CASSYKGPAYEQYF.

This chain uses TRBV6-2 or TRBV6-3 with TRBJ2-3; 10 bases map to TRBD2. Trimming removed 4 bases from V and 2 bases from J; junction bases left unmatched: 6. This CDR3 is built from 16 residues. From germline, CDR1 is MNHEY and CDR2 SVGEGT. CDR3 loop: CASSSLSGGFTDTQYF. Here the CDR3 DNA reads TGTGCCAGCAGTTCTCTTAGCGGGGGGTTCACAGATACGCAGTATTTT.

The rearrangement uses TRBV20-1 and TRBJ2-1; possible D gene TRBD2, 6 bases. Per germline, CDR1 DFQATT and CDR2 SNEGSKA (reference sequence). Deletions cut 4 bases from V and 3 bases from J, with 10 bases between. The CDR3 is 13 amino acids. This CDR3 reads CSANLAYYNEQFF. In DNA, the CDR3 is TGCAGTGCTAACCTAGCGTACTACAATGAGCAGTTCTTC.

CDR3 loop: CASRGHRDRVSGQPQHF. The CDR3 coding sequence is TGTGCCAGCAGGGGACACCGGGACAGGGTTTCAGGTCAGCCCCAGCATTTT. The chain uses TRBV28 and TRBJ1-5; TRBD1 matches at 9 bases. This CDR3 comprises 17 residues. V dropped 6 bases and J dropped 6; count of bases not matched to a gene: 15. Per germline, CDR1 MDHEN and CDR2 SYDVKM.

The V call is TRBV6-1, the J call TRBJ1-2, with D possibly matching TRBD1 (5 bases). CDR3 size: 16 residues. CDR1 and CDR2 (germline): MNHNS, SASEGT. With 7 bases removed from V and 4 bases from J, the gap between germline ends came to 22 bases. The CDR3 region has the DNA TGTGCCAGCACACCCTTGGGGCGCGTCTTTGTCTATGGCTACACCTTC. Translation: CASTPLGRVFVYGYTF.

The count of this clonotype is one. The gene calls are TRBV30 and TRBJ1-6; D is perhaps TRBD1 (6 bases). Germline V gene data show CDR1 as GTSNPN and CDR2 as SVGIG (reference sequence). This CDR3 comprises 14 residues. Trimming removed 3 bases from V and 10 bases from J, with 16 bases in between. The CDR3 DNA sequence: TGTGCCTGGAGGGTCGCAGGGGATTGGTCACCCCTCCACTTT. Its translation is CAWRVAGDWSPLHF. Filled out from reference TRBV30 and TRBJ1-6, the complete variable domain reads SQTIHQWPATLVQPVGSPLSLECTVEGTSNPNLYWYRQAAGRGLQLLFYSVGIGQISSEVPQNLSASRPQDRQFILSSKKLLLSDSGFYLCAWRVAGDWSPLHFGNGTRLTVT.

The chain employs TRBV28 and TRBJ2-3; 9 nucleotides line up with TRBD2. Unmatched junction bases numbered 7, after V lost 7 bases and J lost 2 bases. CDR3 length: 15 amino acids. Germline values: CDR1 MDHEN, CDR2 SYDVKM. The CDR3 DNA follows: TGTGCCAGCACGGAGGCTAGCGGGAACACAGATACGCAGTATTTT. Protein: CASTEASGNTDTQYF.

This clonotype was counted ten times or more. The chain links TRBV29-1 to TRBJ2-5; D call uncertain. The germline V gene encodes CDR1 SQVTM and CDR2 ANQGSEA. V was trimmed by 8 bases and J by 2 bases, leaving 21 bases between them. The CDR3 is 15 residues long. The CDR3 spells CSLVPQSPLQETQYF. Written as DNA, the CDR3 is TGCAGCCTAGTTCCGCAGTCACCCCTTCAAGAGACCCAGTACTTC.

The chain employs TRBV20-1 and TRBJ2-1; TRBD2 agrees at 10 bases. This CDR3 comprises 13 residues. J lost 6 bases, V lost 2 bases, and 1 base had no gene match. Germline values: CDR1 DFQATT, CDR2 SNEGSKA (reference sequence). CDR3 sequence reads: CSARLAGANEQFF. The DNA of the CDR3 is TGCAGTGCTAGACTAGCGGGGGCCAATGAGCAGTTCTTC.

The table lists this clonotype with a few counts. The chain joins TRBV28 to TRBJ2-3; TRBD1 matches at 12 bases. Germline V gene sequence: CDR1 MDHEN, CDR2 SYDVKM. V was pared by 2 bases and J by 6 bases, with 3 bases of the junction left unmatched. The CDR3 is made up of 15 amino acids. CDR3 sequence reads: CASSLGTGGPDTQYF. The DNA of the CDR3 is TGTGCCAGCAGTTTAGGGACAGGGGGCCCGGATACGCAGTATTTT.

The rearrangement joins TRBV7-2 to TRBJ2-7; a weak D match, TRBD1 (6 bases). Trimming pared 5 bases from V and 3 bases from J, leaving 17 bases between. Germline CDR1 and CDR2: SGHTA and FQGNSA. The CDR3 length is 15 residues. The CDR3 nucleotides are TGTGCCAGCAGCCCGACAGGTGCCGGGTTCTACGAGCAGTACTTC. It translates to CASSPTGAGFYEQYF.

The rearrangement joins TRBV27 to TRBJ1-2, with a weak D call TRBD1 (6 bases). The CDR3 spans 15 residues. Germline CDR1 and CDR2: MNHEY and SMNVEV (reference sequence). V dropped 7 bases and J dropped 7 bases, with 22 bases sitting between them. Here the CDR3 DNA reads TGTGCCAGCACTAAACTACAGGGAAAAGATAGTGGCTACACCTTC. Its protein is CASTKLQGKDSGYTF.